The next 5 T cell receptor beta chains were all read from a single sample in a study of spatial heterogeneity in lung cancer. Whole-study findings and limits: Mutation tallies in tumors tracked expanded intratumoral alpha and beta TCR counts.

No cognate antigen is known for these TCRs. The time point was: sample taken at primary tumor resection. TCRdb reanalysed the 5' RACE reads using MiXCR and keeps one entry per CDR3 protein. Altogether some 96,000 distinct CDR3 sequences are present, 4.4% being singletons, with the ten largest covering about 20%. Sequencing used lung tumor tissue, obtained at surgery. These receptors were taken from a male donor with early-stage non-small cell lung cancer.

In this sample, this clonotype turned up a few times. The V gene is TRBV28, the J gene TRBJ1-5, with 8 positions matching TRBD1. V dropped 0 bases and J dropped 7; count of bases not matched to a gene: 5. There are 15 residues in the CDR3. Germline V gene data show CDR1 as MDHEN and CDR2 as SYDVKM. This CDR3 is CASSLWDRARQPQHF. The CDR3 DNA is TGTGCCAGCAGTTTATGGGACAGGGCGCGGCAGCCCCAGCATTTT.

In this sample, this clonotype turned up many times. The chain combines TRBV11-2 with TRBJ1-4; a possible D gene is TRBD1 (5 bases). V was cut by 3 bases and J by 3 bases, with 8 bases left in between. The CDR3 spans 14 residues. The germline gives CDR1 SGHAT, CDR2 FQNNGV. The CDR3 reads CASSFRVANEKLFF. The CDR3 DNA reads as TGTGCCAGCAGCTTCAGGGTAGCTAATGAAAAACTGTTTTTT. Complete variable domain (other parts from reference TRBV11-2 and TRBJ1-4): EAGVAQSPRYKIIEKRQSVAFWCNPISGHATLYWYQQILGQGPKLLIQFQNNGVVDDSQLPKDRFSAERLKGVDSTLKIQPAKLEDSAVYLCASSFRVANEKLFFGSGTQLSVL.

This clonotype was seen a handful of times. This chain joins TRBV9 and TRBJ2-3; D is unclear. CDR1 and CDR2 (germline): SGDLS, YYNGEE. The V end lost 1 base, the J end lost 3 bases, and 12 bases lay between the germline ends. The CDR3 contains 15 residues. DNA for the CDR3: TGTGCCAGCAGCGTAAGCAACTTCGAGACAGATACGCAGTATTTT. Amino acids: CASSVSNFETDTQYF.

The chain joins TRBV9 to TRBJ1-4, with a possible D match to TRBD1 (5 bases). V was shortened by 4 bases and J by 8 bases, with 18 bases between the two germline ends. This CDR3 has 15 amino acids. Germline CDR1 reads SGDLS; CDR2 reads YYNGEE. The chain's CDR3 is CASSLGHVAEEKLFF. DNA of the CDR3: TGTGCCAGCAGCCTTGGACACGTGGCCGAGGAAAAACTGTTTTTT. The variable domain in full, completed from reference TRBV9 and TRBJ1-4, reads DSGVTQTPKHLITATGQRVTLRCSPRSGDLSVYWYQQSLDQGLQFLIQYYNGEERAKGNILERFSAQQFPDLHSELNLSSLELGDSALYFCASSLGHVAEEKLFFGSGTQLSVL.

This clonotype was detected ten times or more. This sequence joins TRBV7-8 and TRBJ1-5, with D tentatively TRBD1 (6 bases). V shed 5 bases and J shed 6 bases, with 14 bases lying between them. Germline CDR1 and CDR2: SGHVS and FQNEAQ. This CDR3 comprises 14 residues. CDR3 DNA: TGTGCCAGCAGCCACCAAGGGGGGAGTCAGCCCCAGCATTTT. Amino acid sequence: CASSHQGGSQPQHF.